A single sample is the source of the 29 T cell receptor beta chains below, sequenced in a study of response to subunit inactivated influenza vaccine. TCRdb reanalysed the RT-PCR reads using MiXCR and keeps one entry per CDR3 protein. This sample has approximately 570,000 distinct CDR3 sequences, with about 7.6% found just once. The sample consisted of PBMCs from blood, taken roughly 24 months after vaccination. Receptors were obtained from a man aged 50-75 years who received an inactivated influenza vaccine.

The chain couples TRBV11-3 to TRBJ2-3; D is perhaps TRBD2 (6 bases). This CDR3 contains 15 residues. From germline, CDR1 is SGHNT and CDR2 YENEEA. Trimming stripped 6 bases from V and 4 bases from J, with 17 bases between. The CDR3 sequence: CASSPTGTYSDTQYF. CDR3 sequence (DNA): TGTGCCAGCAGTCCAACCGGGACTTACTCAGATACGCAGTATTTT.

This clonotype has only a few counts. The chain employs TRBV20-1 and TRBJ2-7; D gene ambiguous. The CDR3 is 14 residues long. The V gene's germline CDR1 is DFQATT and CDR2 SNEGSKA (reference sequence). Between the trimmed V and J ends, which lost 1 base and 7 bases, there was a span of 17 bases. The CDR3, as DNA: TGCAGTGCTAGAGCTGGACCCTCCGAAGGGGAGCAGTACTTC. It encodes CSARAGPSEGEQYF.

The rearrangement uses TRBV4-3 and TRBJ2-1, with D tentatively TRBD1 (5 bases). V gave up 2 bases and J gave up 4 bases, with 15 bases separating them. Germline assignment: CDR1 LGHNA and CDR2 YSLEER. This CDR3 spans 16 amino acids. The CDR3 spells CASSQIQHDRYNEQFF. The CDR3 DNA sequence: TGCGCCAGCAGCCAAATACAACACGACAGATACAATGAGCAGTTCTTC.

The V gene is TRBV10-3, the J gene TRBJ1-6; D not resolved. In germline, CDR1 is ENHRY, CDR2 SYGVKD. The CDR3 sequence is 12 residues long. Trimming pared 3 bases from V and 8 bases from J, leaving 5 bases between. CDR3 bases: TGTGCCATCAGTGATCGCGATTCACCCCTCCACTTT. It codes for CAISDRDSPLHF.

At least ten counts were recorded for this clonotype. This chain uses TRBV11-2 with TRBJ2-3; 7 positions agree with TRBD1. Trimming took 3 bases from V and 5 from J; bases not matched to a gene: 11. Germline values: CDR1 SGHAT, CDR2 FQNNGV. This CDR3 contains 16 residues. The CDR3 loop reads CASSLGVRQGRDTQYF. CDR3 in DNA: TGTGCCAGCAGCTTGGGGGTCCGACAGGGAAGAGATACGCAGTATTTT. Full variable domain (missing parts from reference TRBV11-2 and TRBJ2-3): EAGVAQSPRYKIIEKRQSVAFWCNPISGHATLYWYQQILGQGPKLLIQFQNNGVVDDSQLPKDRFSAERLKGVDSTLKIQPAKLEDSAVYLCASSLGVRQGRDTQYFGPGTRLTVL.

This clonotype has a handful of counts. The chain combines TRBV7-9 with TRBJ2-2, with a tentative D call TRBD2 (5 bases). Trimming stripped 7 bases from V and 2 bases from J, with 17 bases between. CDR1 is SEHNR, CDR2 FQNEAQ, per germline (reference sequence). This CDR3 has 16 residues. The CDR3 nucleotides are TGTGCCAGCACACCCACTGGAGGACTCAACACCGGGGAGCTGTTTTTT. Translated: CASTPTGGLNTGELFF.

V is TRBV6-1 and J is TRBJ1-6, with TRBD1 identical over 8 bases. Looked up from germline, CDR1 is MNHNS and CDR2 is SASEGT. V lost 5 bases to trimming and J lost 10 bases; unmatched junction nucleotides: 10. The CDR3 sequence is 15 residues long. The CDR3 DNA follows: TGTGCCAGCAGTAGCATGACAGGGGCAGGATCACCCCTCCACTTT. Encoded protein: CASSSMTGAGSPLHF.

The genes are TRBV20-1 and TRBJ2-3, with 11 bases identical to TRBD1. The CDR3 consists of 13 residues. Germline CDR1 reads DFQATT; CDR2 reads SNEGSKA (reference sequence). With V trimmed by 6 bases and J by 9 bases, 8 bases remained unmatched. CDR3 bases: TGCAGTGCCACAAGGACAGGGGGCGAGACGCAGTATTTT. This codes for CSATRTGGETQYF.

This clonotype was found many times. The genes are TRBV9 and TRBJ2-7, with 8 bases identical to TRBD1. Trimming removed 0 bases from V and 3 bases from J; junction bases left unmatched: 8. The CDR3 loop spans 16 amino acids. Germline values: CDR1 SGDLS, CDR2 YYNGEE. CDR3 sequence: CASSVGVGTGNYEQYF. CDR3 DNA: TGTGCCAGCAGCGTAGGAGTCGGGACAGGAAACTACGAGCAGTACTTC.

The sample holds a few counts of this clonotype. This chain joins TRBV6-1 and TRBJ2-3; weak D call: TRBD2 (6 bases). Trimming left V 8 bases short and J 1 base short, with 13 bases between. This CDR3 is 14 amino acids long. In germline, CDR1 is MNHNS, CDR2 SASEGT. CDR3 protein: CASRRDFGTDTQYF. CDR3 DNA: TGTGCCAGCCGACGGGACTTTGGCACAGATACGCAGTATTTT.

On this clonotype itself: This may come from a read error, since a much larger clone is one base off. This chain connects TRBV4-2 to TRBJ2-1, with 13 bases matching TRBD2. CDR1 is LGHNA, CDR2 YNFKEQ, per germline. The CDR3 totals 20 residues. The CDR3 reads CASSQDPGQGTSGAYKEQFF. The CDR3 coding sequence is TGTGCCAGCAGCCAAGATCCGGGACAGGGGACTAGCGGGGCCTACAAGGAGCAGTTCTTC.

Turning to this clonotype: The junction differs from germline at one of its ends, possibly a read error. The genes are TRBV7-7 and TRBJ2-1, with D perhaps assigned TRBD1 or TRBD2 (6 bases each). The CDR3 runs 17 residues. Germline CDR1 and CDR2: SSHAT and FNYEAQ (reference sequence). CDR3 in amino acids: CASSFGPGASSYNEQFF. In nucleotides, the CDR3 is TGTGCTAGCAGCTTTGGTCCGGGGGCAAGCTCCTACAATGAGCAGTTCTTC.

This clonotype was observed at least ten times. This chain uses TRBV4-3 with TRBJ2-5; no reliable D call. From germline, CDR1 is LGHNA and CDR2 YSLEER. Trimming left V 0 bases short and J 3 bases short, with 8 bases between. CDR3 length: 14 amino acids. The CDR3 loop reads CASSQDYREETQYF. The CDR3 bases are TGCGCCAGCAGCCAAGATTACCGGGAAGAGACCCAGTACTTC.

This clonotype was seen a few times. The chain joins TRBV2 to TRBJ2-1, with 14 positions matching TRBD2. Losses at the gene ends were 7 bases for V and 12 bases for J; bases not matched to a gene: 11. The CDR3 length is 15 residues. Germline CDR1 reads SNHLY; CDR2 reads FYNNEI. CDR3: CASTSGLAGEQWQFF. In DNA, the CDR3 is TGTGCCAGCACTTCGGGACTAGCGGGAGAGCAGTGGCAGTTCTTC.

This clonotype was counted ten times or more. The chain joins TRBV12-3 or TRBV12-4 to TRBJ2-5, with no clear D. CDR3 size: 15 residues. V lost 4 bases and J 2 bases, leaving 14 bases between the germline ends. The CDR3 DNA is TGTGCCAGCAGTTCAAGGACGCAGCAACAAGAGACCCAGTACTTC. Residues: CASSSRTQQQETQYF.

This clonotype was recorded at least ten times. The J gene is TRBJ1-6, the V gene TRBV14; D perhaps matches TRBD1 (5 bases). V was cut by 4 bases and J by 8 bases, with 15 bases left in between. This CDR3 comprises 15 residues. Germline V gene sequence: CDR1 SGHDN, CDR2 FVKESK. This CDR3 is CASSRGSPLHSPLHF. As DNA, the CDR3 is TGTGCCAGCAGCCGGGGCAGTCCATTGCATTCACCCCTCCACTTT.

This clonotype was recorded many times. This chain links TRBV29-1 with TRBJ1-2; no definite D call. The CDR3 runs to 13 residues. Trimming left V 4 bases short and J 8 bases short, with 17 bases between. CDR1 and CDR2 from the germline V gene are SQVTM and ANQGSEA. The CDR3 DNA is TGCAGCGTTGGAACCGGGGTGGCTCGGGGCTACACCTTC. It is translated as CSVGTGVARGYTF. Together with reference TRBV29-1 and TRBJ1-2, the CDR3 gives the full variable domain: SAVISQKPSRDICQRGTSLTIQCQVDSQVTMMFWYRQQPGQSLTLIATANQGSEATYESGFVIDKFPISRPNLTFSTLTVSNMSPEDSSIYLCSVGTGVARGYTFGSGTRLTVV.

The chain uses TRBV10-2 and TRBJ2-5; TRBD1 matches 7 bases. Per germline, CDR1 WSHSY and CDR2 SAAADI. CDR3 length: 17 amino acids. V trimming: 3 bases; J trimming: 0 bases; junction bases outside the gene matches: 10. CDR3 nucleotides: TGCGCCAGCAGTGAATTCGGTACAGGGGAAGACCAAGAGACCCAGTACTTC. Translation: CASSEFGTGEDQETQYF.

This clonotype was counted at least ten times. V and J are TRBV29-1 and TRBJ2-7, with 7 bases fitting TRBD1. With V trimmed by 0 bases and J by 6 bases, 14 bases remained unmatched. The CDR3 totals 16 residues. Looked up from germline, CDR1 is SQVTM and CDR2 is ANQGSEA. DNA of the CDR3: TGCAGCGTTGAAGATCATTTTGAGACAGGGACCTCCGAGCAGTACTTC. Protein sequence: CSVEDHFETGTSEQYF.

This clonotype showed up just a few times. The chain is built from TRBV27 and TRBJ2-5; the D gene is possibly TRBD2 (5 bases). V was cut by 4 bases and J by 5 bases, with 11 bases left in between. Germline V gives CDR1 MNHEY, CDR2 SMNVEV (reference sequence). This CDR3 comprises 13 residues. CDR3 protein: CASSWRLGETQYF. DNA for the CDR3: TGTGCCAGCAGTTGGAGGTTAGGGGAGACCCAGTACTTC.

The V and J genes are TRBV20-1 and TRBJ2-3; 12 bases are a match to TRBD2. Germline CDR1 reads DFQATT; CDR2 reads SNEGSKA (reference sequence). The CDR3 is 15 amino acids. Germline trimming cut 0 bases from V and 8 bases from J; bases unmatched to any gene: 6. CDR3 nucleotide sequence: TGCAGTGCTAGAGACCTAGCGGGAGGGGGTGGTACGCAGTATTTT. Translating gives CSARDLAGGGGTQYF.

The chain joins TRBV9 to TRBJ2-3; 7 bases are a match to TRBD1. After removal of 3 bases from V and 4 bases from J, the junction contained 14 bases not matched to a gene. This CDR3 comprises 17 residues. Germline CDR1 SGDLS, CDR2 YYNGEE. As DNA, the CDR3 is TGTGCCAGCAGCGAGATGGTCCGGACAGGCGGCGCAGATACGCAGTATTTT. This translates into CASSEMVRTGGADTQYF.

This clonotype was detected a few times. J is TRBJ2-4 and V is TRBV20-1; D remains ambiguous. This CDR3 region has 15 residues. Germline values: CDR1 DFQATT, CDR2 SNEGSKA (reference sequence). Trimming pared 5 bases from V and 1 base from J, leaving 15 bases between. Here the CDR3 DNA reads TGCAGTGCTGATAGGGATGCCTACGCCAAAAACATTCAGTACTTC. Protein product: CSADRDAYAKNIQYF.

This clonotype was detected only a few times. The J gene is TRBJ2-3, the V gene TRBV2; 8 bases fit TRBD2. Trimming cost V 6 bases and J 0 bases; bases outside gene matches: 5. Germline-derived CDR1 and CDR2 are SNHLY and FYNNEI. The CDR3 is made up of 15 amino acids. The CDR3 loop is CASRPGLASTDTQYF. The CDR3 DNA follows: TGTGCCAGCAGACCCGGACTAGCCAGCACAGATACGCAGTATTTT.

This clonotype has only a few counts. The junction departs from the called germline gene at one end, perhaps through a read error. This chain uses TRBV28 with TRBJ2-7, with D tentatively TRBD1 or TRBD2 (5 bases each). Germline V gene lookup returns CDR1 MDHEN and CDR2 SYDVKM. This CDR3 is built from 13 residues. The CDR3 sequence: CASVRGVSYEQYF. The DNA for the CDR3 is TGCGCTTCGGTGAGGGGCGTTTCCTACGAGCAGTACTTC.

This clonotype was observed a few times. V usage is TRBV20-1 and J usage is TRBJ1-6; D uncertain. The CDR3 sequence is 14 residues long. V was pared by 6 bases and J by 9 bases, with 18 bases between. Germline V gene data show CDR1 as DFQATT and CDR2 as SNEGSKA (reference sequence). In DNA form, the CDR3 reads TGCAGTGCACTAGGAGGGCCGCCCGGTTCACCCCTCCACTTT. Its translation is CSALGGPPGSPLHF.

In this sample, this clonotype turned up a few times. V and J are TRBV24-1 and TRBJ2-1; D is possibly TRBD1 (8 bases). Looked up from germline, CDR1 is KGHDR and CDR2 is SFDVKD. The CDR3 spans 15 residues. V was pared by 5 bases and J by 6 bases, with 16 bases between. The CDR3 reads CATSANRGGSNEQFF. The CDR3 DNA reads as TGTGCCACCAGTGCGAACAGGGGGGGGTCCAATGAGCAGTTCTTC.

This clonotype has ten or more counts. The V and J genes are TRBV4-3 and TRBJ1-1; D possibly corresponds to TRBD1 (5 bases). Germline CDR1 LGHNA, CDR2 YSLEER. The CDR3 covers 16 residues. The V and J ends lost 1 base and 4 bases respectively, with 16 bases between them. The CDR3 bases are TGCGCCAGCAGCCAAGCCCGGAGCAGGGAGGGCACTGAAGCTTTCTTT. It translates to CASSQARSREGTEAFF.

The rearrangement links TRBV28 to TRBJ2-4, with 9 bases identical to TRBD1. CDR1 and CDR2 from the germline V gene are MDHEN and SYDVKM. This CDR3 is 15 amino acids long. V lost 5 bases to trimming and J lost 4 bases; unmatched junction nucleotides: 6. DNA of the CDR3: TGTGCCAGCAGTACACAGGGGGCTTTTAAAAACATTCAGTACTTC. It translates to CASSTQGAFKNIQYF.